This T cell receptor (beta chain) was sequenced in a study of CD8 T cells in ankylosing spondylitis (TCRdb year 2017). Notes on the research overall: T cell receptor beta repertoires were profiled in healthy donors and ankylosing spondylitis patients so that disease-linked TCR variants could be found. In total, the full study cohort was made up of roughly 110 healthy donors and about two dozen ankylosing spondylitis patients. Samples of peripheral blood were taken, and for ankylosing spondylitis patients, synovial fluid was collected as well.

V drops 4 bases and J drops 9 bases, leaving 19 bases in between. From the cysteine through the phenylalanine, the CDR3 covers 15 amino acids. The CDR3 DNA has 45 bases and is translated from base 1. The germline V gene sets CDR1 to ENHRY and CDR2 to SYGVKD. This clonotype appeared many times. Its antigen is currently not known. Base qualities are not recorded, but no much larger clone differs from it by a single base. Instrument used: Illumina HiSeq 2500. TCR beta libraries were prepared by quantitative 5'-RACE with molecular barcodes. Turning to the authors' computational methods: To identify disease-linked TCR variants, a new computational method was used, one built on a probabilistic model of VDJ rearrangement. TCRdb reprocessing: public reads trimmed at Q25 with fastp, clones called with MiXCR, in-frame beta chains kept. All rows with the same CDR3 protein become a single entry with the most common DNA and genes. TCRdb, not the authors, supplied the V and J calls. In all, the sample holds around 300,000 distinct CDR3 sequences, and approximately 10% of those were seen once. Roughly 9.5% of the sample is held by the ten biggest clonotypes.

Here is what the overall study found, with its caveats: Blood from ankylosing spondylitis patients appeared to be characterized by a TCR beta motif composed of 7 to 9 highly homologous amino acid variants. Some motif variants had previously been reported in the synovial fluid and blood of reactive arthritis patients, which suggests shared mechanisms of disease initiation. The disease-linked clones showed a CD8+ phenotype and occurred at relatively low frequencies in peripheral blood. Significant enrichment of the disease-linked clones was reported in matched synovial fluid samples from ankylosing spondylitis patients.

This sequence originates from a female donor with ankylosing spondylitis or in good health (not recorded which). Input material: blood, either unsorted or a sorted T cell fraction (not recorded which). Rearrangement joined TRBV10-3 to TRBJ2-1, with no reliable assignment of the D segment. The DNA reads TGTGCCATCAGTGGAGTAGCCGGGCCAATGGGTGAGCAGTTCTTC. The resulting protein is CAISGVAGPMGEQFF.